One and the same sample provided the 9 T cell receptor beta chains below, sequenced in a study of T cells in Graves' hyperthyroidism and ophthalmopathy. Amplification yielded TCR beta CDR3 regions, with RNA transcripts as the source. The HTBI set primed first-round TCR CDR3 RT-PCR. MiXCR, applied by TCRdb to the multiplex PCR reads, yields one record per CDR3 protein. The table shows hundreds of thousands of distinct CDR3 sequences, with 15% to 18% occurring only once. Material for sequencing was blood. The receptor set was obtained from a woman in her late teens or twenties with Graves' hyperthyroidism.

This clonotype was picked up many times. The chain recombines TRBV7-2 with TRBJ1-5; 7 positions match TRBD1. Germline lookup yields CDR1 SGHTA and CDR2 FQGNSA. The V and J ends lost 5 bases and 4 bases, in that order; junction bases with no gene match: 5. The CDR3 has 14 residues. CDR3 DNA: TGTGCCAGCAGCCGTGACAGGGCTAATCAGCCCCAGCATTTT. Translated, it gives CASSRDRANQPQHF.

This clonotype turned up a few times. A read error may account for a junction end that differs from germline. CDR3 sequence (DNA): TGTGCCAGCAGTTTGTCAAATTCACCCCCCCACTTT. It translates to CASSLSNSPPHF. The chain links TRBV12-3 or TRBV12-4 to TRBJ1-6; D not certain. The CDR3 covers 12 residues.

This clonotype was observed at least ten times. The chain joins TRBV2 to TRBJ1-1; D gene ambiguous. Germline V gene sequence: CDR1 SNHLY, CDR2 FYNNEI. The CDR3 consists of 11 residues. Trimming stripped 6 bases from V and 4 bases from J, with 6 bases between. The CDR3 loop reads CASRPGTEAFF. CDR3 bases: TGTGCCAGCAGGCCAGGCACTGAAGCTTTCTTT.

The V call is TRBV18, the J call TRBJ1-2; D uncertain. This CDR3 has 15 residues. Deletions cut 2 bases from V and 2 bases from J, with 12 bases between. Germline assignment: CDR1 KGHSH and CDR2 LQKENI. As DNA, the CDR3 is TGTGCCAGCTCACCAAGAACTCTACAAAACTATGGCTACACCTTC. This gives the protein CASSPRTLQNYGYTF.

The sample holds many counts of this clonotype. The V call is TRBV2, the J call TRBJ1-1, with D perhaps matching TRBD1 (6 bases). The V gene lost 4 bases and the J gene lost 2 bases, with 11 bases spanning the gap. This CDR3 contains 14 residues. Per the germline V gene, CDR1 is SNHLY and CDR2 is FYNNEI. This CDR3 reads CASSGGHQNTEAFF. Written as DNA, the CDR3 is TGTGCCAGCAGTGGGGGACACCAAAACACTGAAGCTTTCTTT.

In this sample, this clonotype turned up many times. The chain joins TRBV12-5 to TRBJ2-1; 12 bases match TRBD1. The CDR3 covers 21 residues. Trimming took 6 bases from V and 1 from J; bases not matched to a gene: 19. Germline CDR1 is LGHNT and CDR2 is FRNRAP. The CDR3 DNA follows: TGTGCTAGTGGGATAAAATCCTACCGGGACAGGGGGCTTCCTTCCTACAATGAGCAGTTCTTC. It codes for CASGIKSYRDRGLPSYNEQFF.

The chain links TRBV4-3 to TRBJ2-7; TRBD1 is a possible D gene (6 bases). Per the germline V gene, CDR1 is LGHNA and CDR2 is YSLEER. Between the trimmed V and J ends, which lost 1 base and 1 base, there was a span of 11 bases. This CDR3 has 15 amino acids. CDR3 DNA sequence: TGCGCCAGCAGCCAAGGGGGGCAGGGGTCCTACGAGCAGTACTTC. Translation gives CASSQGGQGSYEQYF.

This clonotype was detected ten times or more. V is TRBV20-1 and J is TRBJ1-5; possible D gene TRBD1, 6 bases. V dropped 3 bases and J dropped 6 bases, with 15 bases sitting between them. The CDR3 sequence is 14 residues long. The germline CDR1 and CDR2 sequences are DFQATT and SNEGSKA (reference sequence). The CDR3 region is CSARGAGVGQPQHF. Written as DNA, the CDR3 is TGCAGTGCTAGGGGAGCAGGGGTGGGTCAGCCCCAGCATTTT.

V usage is TRBV14 and J usage is TRBJ1-1; perhaps TRBD1 as D (5 bases). Germline V lookup: CDR1 SGHDN, CDR2 FVKESK. Trimming pared 1 base from V and 7 bases from J, leaving 10 bases between. There are 13 residues in the CDR3. This CDR3 reads CASSQGPGGEAFF. The CDR3, as DNA: TGTGCCAGCAGCCAAGGTCCGGGGGGTGAAGCTTTCTTT.